The rows below give T cell receptor beta chains drawn from one sample of a study. TCRdb reprocessed the RT-PCR reads via MiXCR and lists one record per CDR3 protein. The table lists more than 600,000 distinct CDR3 sequences, over 12% of them singletons. The sample comprised memory CD4+ T cells from blood. These receptors were taken from a female donor in good health, serving as a healthy control. Each CDR3 is given with its conserved first and last residue.

v_gene	j_gene	CDR3aa
TRBV12-3/TRBV12-4	TRBJ2-1	CASSLVNLGNEQFF
TRBV9	TRBJ2-3	CASSAPGSTDTQYF
TRBV10-3	TRBJ1-2	CAIRSAGLSAYGYTF
TRBV7-2	TRBJ1-1	CASSLQSTHTEAFF
TRBV10-3	TRBJ2-5	CAIIPSGGPQDGQYF
TRBV4-2	TRBJ2-3	CASSQARWEGTDSTDTQYF
TRBV29-1	TRBJ2-2	CSVQRGAKTGELFF
TRBV27	TRBJ2-7	CASSRSKDSYEQYF
TRBV20-1	TRBJ1-1	CSARQALNTEAFF
TRBV27	TRBJ2-7	CASSFPIQGRVYEQYF
TRBV6-1	TRBJ2-7	CASRMTGASYEQYF
TRBV20-1	TRBJ1-1	CSAREVARGNTEAFF
TRBV7-8	TRBJ2-3	CASSLTGSRTDTQYF
TRBV20-1	TRBJ2-5	CSASRADPTQYF
TRBV12-3/TRBV12-4	TRBJ2-7	CASSLGGLADPYEQYF
TRBV12-3/TRBV12-4	TRBJ2-2	CASSSQGAGRELFF
TRBV12-3/TRBV12-4	TRBJ2-3	CASSFPTGSTDTQYF
TRBV28	TRBJ2-2	CASSYRASANTGELFF
TRBV29-1	TRBJ2-7	CSVGQGGDEQYF
TRBV6-2/TRBV6-3	TRBJ1-1	CASTRHNTEAFF
TRBV12-3/TRBV12-4	TRBJ1-1	CASTTGTGSRAFF
TRBV7-9	TRBJ1-1	CASSKRGGAGTEAFF
TRBV7-2	TRBJ2-3	CASSPPPGLTDTQYF
TRBV12-3/TRBV12-4	TRBJ2-3	CASSLRHSLADTQYF
TRBV10-3	TRBJ2-7	CAIRPGLVSYEQYF
TRBV20-1	TRBJ1-2	CSASEQTNYGYTF
TRBV5-1	TRBJ1-1	CASSPGDSSLGTEAFF
TRBV7-2	TRBJ2-2	CASSPDGGDLGELFF
TRBV28	TRBJ2-7	CASSGTSGSFGEQYF
TRBV5-1	TRBJ1-1	CASSGGKLNTEAFF
TRBV9	TRBJ2-1	CASSAGQGKLTEQFF
TRBV6-5	TRBJ1-1	CASSSTGEREAFF
TRBV3-1	TRBJ2-7	CASSQDRGLAGYYEQYF